This T cell receptor beta chain was sequenced for a study of OX40 agonist ivuxolimab in advanced cancers. Findings of the study overall: Compared with CD4+, CD8+ T cells on average had more expanded clones.

Remarks on this clone: The antigen is not known.

This table comes from immunoSEQ multiplex PCR, and its TCRdb copy is limited to in-frame clones, with some not included. The table records roughly 67,000 clones, 84% of them present only once. Here the sequenced sample was CD4+ or CD8+ T cells sorted from blood, taken in a trial of the OX40 agonist ivuxolimab. This clonotype was obtained from an adult with an advanced solid tumor such as melanoma, head and neck, liver or kidney cancer.

The CDR3 protein is CASSAGRNTEAFF. CDR3 bases: TGTGCCAGCAGTGCTGGCAGGAACACTGAAGCTTTCTTT. The chain has TRBV2 and TRBJ1-1, with D hard to call. The V gene lost 4 bases and the J gene lost 1 base, with 7 bases spanning the gap. Germline V lookup: CDR1 SNHLY, CDR2 FYNNEI. The CDR3 has 13 amino acids.